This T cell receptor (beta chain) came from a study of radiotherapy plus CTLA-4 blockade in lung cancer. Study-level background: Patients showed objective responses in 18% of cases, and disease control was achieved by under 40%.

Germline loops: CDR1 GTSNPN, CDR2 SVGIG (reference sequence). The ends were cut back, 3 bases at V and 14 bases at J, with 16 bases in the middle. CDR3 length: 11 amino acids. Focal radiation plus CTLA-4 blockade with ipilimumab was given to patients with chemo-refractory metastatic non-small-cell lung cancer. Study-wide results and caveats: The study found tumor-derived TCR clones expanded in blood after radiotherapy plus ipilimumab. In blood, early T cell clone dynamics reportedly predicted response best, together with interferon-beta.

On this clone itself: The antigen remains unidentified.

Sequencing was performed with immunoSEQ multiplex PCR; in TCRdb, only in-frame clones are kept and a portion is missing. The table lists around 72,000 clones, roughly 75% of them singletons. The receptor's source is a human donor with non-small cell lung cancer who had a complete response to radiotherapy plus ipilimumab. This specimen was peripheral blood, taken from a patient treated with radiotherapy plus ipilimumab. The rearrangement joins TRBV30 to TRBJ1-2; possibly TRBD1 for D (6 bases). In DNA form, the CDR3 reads TGTGCCTGGAGAGAATTAGCAGGGGCTACCTTC. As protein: CAWRELAGATF.